This T cell receptor beta chain was retrieved from a study of blood T cell repertoires in COVID-19. Study details: Donors in the United States, Italy and Spain gave samples during acute or convalescent COVID-19.

Clones were read by immunoSEQ multiplex PCR, and TCRdb kept only the in-frame ones, dropping some. The sample shows approximately 300,000 clones, around 84% of them seen only once. This clone was detected many times. Participants spanned ages about 18 to 100 years and resided in over 20 US areas. Categorization into cohorts depended on clinical history that participants reported. Participants classified as exposed had met a COVID-19 case within 2 weeks before study entry. This CDR3 spans 14 amino acids. The germline gives CDR1 LGHDT, CDR2 YNNKEL (reference sequence). Trimming pared 1 base from V and 1 base from J, leaving 7 bases between.

What was sequenced was PBMCs or T cells enriched from blood (not recorded which). This chain uses TRBV3-1 (or the pseudogene TRBV3-2) with TRBJ1-1, with D possibly TRBD1 on 6 matching bases. The receptor was derived from a woman aged 25 to 39 who had been exposed to COVID-19. The CDR3 coding sequence is TGTGCCAGCAGCCAAGTACAGGGGAACACTGAAGCTTTCTTT. Translated, it gives CASSQVQGNTEAFF.